This T cell receptor beta chain came from a study of OX40 agonist ivuxolimab in advanced cancers. Study summary: Three patients, one with hepatocellular carcinoma and two with cutaneous melanoma, achieved partial responses. Study-wide points: At 0.1 to 3.0 mg/kg, clonal expansion of CD4+ and CD8+ blood T cells had occurred by week 6.

As regards this clone: No antigen is known for it.

The germline gives CDR1 MNHEY, CDR2 SMNVEV (reference sequence). The CDR3 is 13 residues long. Trimming shortened V by 6 bases and J by 1 base, and 10 bases separated the two germline ends. The table came from immunoSEQ multiplex PCR; TCRdb's copy has only in-frame clones and leaves some out. The sample carries approximately 68,000 clones, 87% recorded once. V is TRBV27 and J is TRBJ2-7, with D possibly being TRBD1 (6 bases). Sequencing used CD4+ or CD8+ T cells sorted from blood, obtained in a trial of the OX40 agonist ivuxolimab. This receptor was obtained from an adult with an advanced solid tumor such as melanoma, head and neck, liver or kidney cancer. The CDR3 here is CASRTGQSYEQYF. The CDR3 DNA reads as TGTGCCAGCAGAACAGGGCAATCCTACGAGCAGTACTTC.